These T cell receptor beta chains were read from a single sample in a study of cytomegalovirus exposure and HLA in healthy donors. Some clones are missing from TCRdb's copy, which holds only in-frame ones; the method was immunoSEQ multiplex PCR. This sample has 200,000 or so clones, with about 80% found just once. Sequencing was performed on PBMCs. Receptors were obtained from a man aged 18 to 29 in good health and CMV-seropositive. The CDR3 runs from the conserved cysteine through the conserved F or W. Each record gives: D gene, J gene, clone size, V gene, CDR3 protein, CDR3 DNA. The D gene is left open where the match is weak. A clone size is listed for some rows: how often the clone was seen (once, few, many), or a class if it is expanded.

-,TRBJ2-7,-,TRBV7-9,CASSSSGGPYEQYF,TGTGCCAGCAGCTCGTCGGGGGGCCCCTACGAGCAGTACTTC
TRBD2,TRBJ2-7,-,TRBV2,CASIGGGKVEQYF,TGTGCCAGCATTGGGGGGGGTAAGGTCGAGCAGTACTTC
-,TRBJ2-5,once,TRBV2,CASILGRSGTQYF,TGTGCCAGCATCCTGGGGAGGTCAGGGACCCAGTACTTC
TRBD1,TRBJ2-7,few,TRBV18,CASSKDRSAYEQYF,TGTGCCAGCTCAAAGGACAGGTCCGCCTACGAGCAGTACTTC
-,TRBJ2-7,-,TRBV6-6,CASSYSGGAYLYEQYF,TGTGCCAGCAGTTACTCAGGAGGGGCTTATCTATACGAGCAGTACTTC
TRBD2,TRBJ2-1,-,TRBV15,CATSRDRLAAYNEQFF,TGTGCCACCAGCAGAGATAGGCTAGCGGCATACAATGAGCAGTTCTTC
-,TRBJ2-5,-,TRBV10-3,CAISQRQGQNQETQYF,TGTGCCATCAGCCAACGCCAGGGACAAAACCAAGAGACCCAGTACTTC
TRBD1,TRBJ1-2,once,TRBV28,CASSFTGQGSSNYGYTF,TGTGCCAGCAGTTTTACGGGACAGGGGAGTTCTAACTATGGCTACACCTTC
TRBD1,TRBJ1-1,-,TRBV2,CASNPGRGFGTEAFF,TGTGCCAGCAACCCTGGCAGGGGGTTTGGCACTGAAGCTTTCTTT
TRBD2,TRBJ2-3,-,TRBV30,CAWNQRAGGADTQYF,TGTGCCTGGAACCAGAGAGCGGGAGGGGCAGATACGCAGTATTTT
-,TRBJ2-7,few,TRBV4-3,CASSPAAGTYEQYF,TGCGCCAGCAGCCCCGCGGCCGGAACCTACGAGCAGTACTTC
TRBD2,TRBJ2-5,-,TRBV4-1,CASSQEPSGHQETQYF,TGCGCCAGCAGCCAAGAGCCTAGCGGGCATCAAGAGACCCAGTACTTC
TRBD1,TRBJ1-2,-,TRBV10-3,CAVGQLYGYTF,TGTGCCGTGGGACAGCTCTATGGCTACACCTTC
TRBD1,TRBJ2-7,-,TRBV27,CASSLGRGPYEQYF,TGTGCCAGCAGTTTAGGCAGGGGGCCCTACGAGCAGTACTTC
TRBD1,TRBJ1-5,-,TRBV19,CASRPRQGSNQPQHF,TGTGCCAGTAGACCCCGACAGGGAAGCAATCAGCCCCAGCATTTT
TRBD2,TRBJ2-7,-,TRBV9,CASSGQTSGYEQYF,TGTGCCAGCAGCGGTCAGACTAGCGGGTACGAGCAGTACTTC
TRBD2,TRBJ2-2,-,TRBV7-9,CASSPGTSGATGELFF,TGTGCCAGCAGCCCGGGGACTAGCGGGGCCACCGGGGAGCTGTTTTTT
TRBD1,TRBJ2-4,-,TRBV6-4,CASSTTGSPAKNIQYF,TGTGCCAGCAGTACGACAGGGTCCCCGGCCAAAAACATTCAGTACTTC
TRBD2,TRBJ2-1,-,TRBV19,CASSFPLGLGGSRDEQFF,TGTGCCAGTAGTTTCCCCCTGGGGCTGGGCGGGAGTCGGGATGAGCAGTTCTTC
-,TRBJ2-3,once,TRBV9,CASSVEGQTDTQYF,TGTGCCAGCAGCGTAGAGGGACAAACAGATACGCAGTATTTT
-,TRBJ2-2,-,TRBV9,CASSRGSPGELFF,TGTGCCAGCAGCCGAGGGTCCCCCGGGGAGCTGTTTTTT
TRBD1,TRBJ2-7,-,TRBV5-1,CASSLLQGSHEQYF,TGCGCCAGCAGCCTTTTACAGGGGTCCCACGAGCAGTACTTC
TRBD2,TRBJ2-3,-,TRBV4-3,CASSQEAREGDTQYF,TGCGCCAGCAGCCAAGAGGCCAGGGAGGGAGATACGCAGTATTTT
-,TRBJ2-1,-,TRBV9,CASSVAASRDEQFF,TGTGCCAGCAGCGTAGCGGCTTCTCGGGATGAGCAGTTCTTC
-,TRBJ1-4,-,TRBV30,CAWEARHGTTNEKLFF,TGTGCCTGGGAGGCCCGGCACGGCACAACTAATGAAAAACTGTTTTTT
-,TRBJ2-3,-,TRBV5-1,CASSLRGLRTDTQYF,TGCGCCAGCAGCTTGAGAGGCTTACGCACAGATACGCAGTATTTT
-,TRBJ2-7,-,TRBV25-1,CASSEYYQRDEQYF,TGTGCCAGCAGTGAATATTACCAGAGGGACGAGCAGTACTTC
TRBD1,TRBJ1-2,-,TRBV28,CASSLSGQGYGYTF,TGTGCCAGCAGTTTGTCGGGACAGGGCTATGGCTACACCTTC
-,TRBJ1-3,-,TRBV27,CASSYTGRTRGNTIYF,TGTGCCAGCAGTTATACGGGGAGGACGAGGGGAAACACCATATATTTT
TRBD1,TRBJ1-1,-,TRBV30,CAWDTRDRATVWGSDTEAFF,TGTGCCTGGGATACCCGGGACAGGGCAACGGTATGGGGTTCGGACACTGAAGCTTTCTTT
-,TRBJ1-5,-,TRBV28,CASSLGWGHQPQHF,TGTGCCAGCAGTTTAGGATGGGGGCATCAGCCCCAGCATTTT
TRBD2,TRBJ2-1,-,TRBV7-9,CASSADSGKSYNEQFF,TGTGCCAGCAGCGCCGATAGCGGGAAATCCTACAATGAGCAGTTCTTC
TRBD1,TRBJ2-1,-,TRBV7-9,CASSPISMGQGLSWNEQFF,TGTGCCAGCAGCCCCATCAGTATGGGACAGGGCTTATCGTGGAATGAGCAGTTCTTC
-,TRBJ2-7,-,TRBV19,CASSTRASAQYF,TGTGCCAGTAGTACACGAGCGAGCGCGCAGTACTTC
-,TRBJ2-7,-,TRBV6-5,CASSYSGPYEQYF,TGTGCCAGCAGTTACTCTGGGCCCTACGAGCAGTACTTC
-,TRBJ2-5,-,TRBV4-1,CASSQQGTETQYF,TGCGCCAGCAGCCAACAGGGGACAGAGACCCAGTACTTC
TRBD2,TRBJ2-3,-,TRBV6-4,CASRGLAGSGDTQYF,TGTGCCAGCAGAGGACTAGCGGGAAGTGGGGATACGCAGTATTTT
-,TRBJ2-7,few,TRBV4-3,CASSPLGSSYEQYF,TGCGCCAGCAGCCCGCTCGGGAGCTCCTACGAGCAGTACTTC
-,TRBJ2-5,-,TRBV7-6,CASSPPPPQGSIQYF,TGTGCCAGCAGCCCCCCTCCCCCCCAGGGTTCAATCCAGTACTTC
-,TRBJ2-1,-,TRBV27,CASSPGTSYNEQFF,TGTGCCAGCAGTCCAGGGACTTCCTACAATGAGCAGTTCTTC
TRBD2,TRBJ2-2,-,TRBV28,CASSPIAGGPSVGTGELFF,TGTGCCAGCAGTCCGATAGCGGGAGGGCCCTCGGTGGGCACCGGGGAGCTGTTTTTT
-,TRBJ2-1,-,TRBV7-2,CASSLTGTQVYNEQFF,TGTGCCAGCAGCTTGACCGGGACACAAGTTTACAATGAGCAGTTCTTC
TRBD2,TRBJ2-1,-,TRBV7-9,CASSRRLAGVNNEQFF,TGTGCCAGCAGCCGAAGACTAGCGGGAGTCAACAATGAGCAGTTCTTC
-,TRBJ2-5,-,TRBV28,CASSLTRETQYF,TGTGCCAGCAGTTTAACTCGAGAGACCCAGTACTTC
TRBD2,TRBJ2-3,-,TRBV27,CASSLLAGVGDTQYF,TGTGCCAGCAGTTTACTAGCGGGAGTGGGTGATACGCAGTATTTT
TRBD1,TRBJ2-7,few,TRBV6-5,CATYRGHEQYF,TGTGCCACCTACAGGGGCCACGAGCAGTACTTC
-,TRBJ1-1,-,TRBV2,CASNSVQGGWGAFF,TGTGCCAGCAATTCCGTCCAGGGAGGGTGGGGAGCTTTCTTT
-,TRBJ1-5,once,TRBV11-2,CASSPRGGYQPQHF,TGTGCCAGCAGCCCGCGGGGCGGATATCAGCCCCAGCATTTT
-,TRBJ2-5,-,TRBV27,CASSLGLWETQYF,TGTGCCAGCAGTTTAGGACTATGGGAGACCCAGTACTTC
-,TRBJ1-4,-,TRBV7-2,CASSPQGGGNEKLFF,TGTGCCAGCAGCCCTCAGGGAGGTGGGAATGAAAAACTGTTTTTT
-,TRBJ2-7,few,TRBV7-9,CASSSTYEQYF,TGTGCCAGCAGCTCTACCTACGAGCAGTACTTC
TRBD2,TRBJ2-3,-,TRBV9,CASSVGLAGGRTDTQYF,TGTGCCAGCAGCGTAGGACTAGCGGGAGGGAGAACAGATACGCAGTATTTT
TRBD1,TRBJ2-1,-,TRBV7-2,CASSFRTGAYNEQFF,TGTGCCAGCAGCTTCCGGACAGGGGCCTACAATGAGCAGTTCTTC
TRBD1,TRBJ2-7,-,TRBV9,CASSLGTGTYEQYF,TGTGCCAGCAGCCTCGGGACAGGGACCTACGAGCAGTACTTC
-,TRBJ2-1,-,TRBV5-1,CASNPGDRSYNEQFF,TGCGCCAGCAACCCCGGAGACAGGTCCTACAATGAGCAGTTCTTC